This entry lists 24 T cell receptor beta chains sequenced from one sample in a study of blood T cell repertoires in COVID-19. Clones were sequenced by immunoSEQ multiplex PCR, and TCRdb holds only the in-frame ones, with some missing. The repertoire holds fewer than 700,000 clones, 85% to 90% seen once, with around 8% in the top ten. Sequenced material: peripheral blood. These receptors all stem from a woman aged 50 to 60 with COVID-19, enrolled during active disease.

The CDR3 loop reads CASSRKGQLYEQYF. CDR3 nucleotides: TGTGCCAGCAGCCGTAAAGGACAGCTATACGAGCAGTACTTC. The chain joins TRBV6-5 to TRBJ2-7; weak D call: TRBD1 (6 bases). From germline, CDR1 is MNHEY and CDR2 SVGAGI. The CDR3 is 14 residues long. The V and J ends lost 6 bases and 4 bases respectively, with 16 bases between them.

The chain couples TRBV19 to TRBJ1-6; D is unclear. From germline, CDR1 is LNHDA and CDR2 SQIVND (reference sequence). The CDR3 is 16 amino acids. V gave up 4 bases and J gave up 6 bases, with 16 bases separating them. CDR3: CASSTLVSSGNSPLHF. CDR3 sequence (DNA): TGTGCCAGTAGTACCCTGGTATCTTCCGGTAATTCACCCCTCCACTTT.

V and J are TRBV2 and TRBJ1-3; 9 nucleotides match TRBD1. V shed 0 bases and J 6 bases; nucleotides not matched to a gene: 9. This CDR3 has 17 amino acids. In germline, CDR1 is SNHLY, CDR2 FYNNEI. The CDR3 coding sequence is TGTGCCAGCAGTGAAGCAGGTCTACAGGGGGCATTAAACACCATATATTTT. This codes for CASSEAGLQGALNTIYF.

V usage is TRBV7-9 and J usage is TRBJ2-3; tentative D call: TRBD2 (5 bases). The germline V gene has CDR1 SEHNR and CDR2 FQNEAQ (reference sequence). The CDR3 extends over 18 amino acids. Trimming left V 1 base short and J 3 bases short, with 20 bases between. The CDR3 loop is CASSLVFESARRTDTQYF. CDR3 in DNA: TGTGCCAGCAGCTTAGTCTTTGAAAGCGCGAGGAGGACAGATACGCAGTATTTT.

The chain couples TRBV7-9 to TRBJ1-2; possibly TRBD1 for D (5 bases). Germline-derived CDR1 and CDR2 are SEHNR and FQNEAQ (reference sequence). The length of the CDR3 is 13 residues. Deletions cut 4 bases from V and 6 bases from J, with 12 bases between. The CDR3 sequence: CASSSRGVDGYTF. In DNA, the CDR3 is TGTGCCAGCAGCTCCCGGGGGGTGGATGGCTACACCTTC.

The chain joins TRBV4-1 to TRBJ1-4, with TRBD1 matching over 7 bases. The V gene end was trimmed by 3 bases and the J gene end by 8 bases; junction bases not matched to a gene: 12. Germline assignment: CDR1 MGHRA and CDR2 YSYEKL. The CDR3 spans 16 residues. The CDR3 loop reads CASSHSQGPAGEKLFF. DNA for the CDR3: TGCGCCAGCAGCCACTCACAGGGGCCGGCGGGGGAAAAACTGTTTTTT.

The V call is TRBV29-1, the J call TRBJ1-1; 8 bases are shared with TRBD1. The germline gives CDR1 SQVTM, CDR2 ANQGSEA. The V gene end was trimmed by 3 bases and the J gene end by 4 bases; junction bases not matched to a gene: 1. The CDR3 spans 12 residues. CDR3 coding DNA: TGCAGCGTTGATACAGGGGGCACTGAAGCTTTCTTT. Translating it yields CSVDTGGTEAFF.

Here the CDR3 reads CASSQTGTGDEKLFF. Here the CDR3 DNA reads TGTGCCAGCAGCCAGACCGGGACAGGGGATGAAAAACTGTTTTTT. The gene calls are TRBV3-1 (or the pseudogene TRBV3-2) and TRBJ1-4; 10 nucleotides agree with TRBD1. This CDR3 is 15 amino acids long. V lost 3 bases, J lost 6 bases, and 4 bases stayed unmatched. From germline, CDR1 is LGHDT and CDR2 YNNKEL (reference sequence).

The chain uses TRBV10-1 and TRBJ2-1, with 8 bases fitting TRBD2. Germline V gene data show CDR1 as WNHNN and CDR2 as SYGVQD (reference sequence). CDR3 size: 15 residues. V shed 6 bases, J shed 5 bases, and the junction held 9 bases outside the gene matches. CDR3 in amino acids: CASSGPGLDDNEQFF. CDR3 bases: TGCGCCAGCAGCGGACCGGGACTAGACGACAATGAGCAGTTCTTC.

This chain links TRBV28 with TRBJ1-2, with TRBD1 matching over 7 bases. J gave up 8 bases and V 2 bases, and 5 bases lay outside the gene matches. Germline values: CDR1 MDHEN, CDR2 SYDVKM. The CDR3 has 13 residues. In DNA form, the CDR3 reads TGTGCCAGCAGTTTAAGCCAGGGGGGAGGCTACACCTTC. Translation gives CASSLSQGGGYTF.

DNA of the CDR3: TGCGCCAGCCGCGGGGACCAACTTTACTATGGCTACACCTTC. It encodes CASRGDQLYYGYTF. The rearrangement joins TRBV5-1 to TRBJ1-2; weak D call: TRBD1 (5 bases). The CDR3 runs to 14 residues. From germline, CDR1 is SGHRS and CDR2 YFSETQ. V was cut by 7 bases and J by 3 bases, with 16 bases left in between.

The chain links TRBV10-3 to TRBJ1-6; D is unresolved. The CDR3 runs 14 residues. Germline loops: CDR1 ENHRY, CDR2 SYGVKD. Trimming cost V 5 bases and J 7 bases, with 12 bases left between them. CDR3 sequence: CAISPRGGNSPLHF. The CDR3 DNA follows: TGTGCCATCAGTCCCCGAGGCGGAAATTCACCCCTCCACTTT.

This rearrangement joins TRBV19 to TRBJ2-1, with 9 bases identical to TRBD2. There are 13 residues in the CDR3. The trim removed 11 bases at V and 6 bases at J, leaving 8 bases unmatched. Germline CDR1 is LNHDA and CDR2 is SQIVND (reference sequence). The CDR3 DNA follows: TGTGCCGCGGGACTAGCTTCTCCCAATGAGCAGTTCTTC. It specifies CAAGLASPNEQFF.

The V and J genes are TRBV5-6 and TRBJ2-1, with 9 bases fitting TRBD2. The CDR3 spans 15 residues. V lost 2 bases, J lost 4 bases, and 4 bases stayed unmatched. The germline V gene encodes CDR1 SGHDT and CDR2 YYEEEE. CDR3 amino acids: CASSLSGGPYNEQFF. In DNA, the CDR3 is TGTGCCAGCAGCTTAAGCGGGGGGCCTTACAATGAGCAGTTCTTC.

The chain carries TRBV7-2 and TRBJ1-6; the D gene is possibly TRBD1 (6 bases). Trimming removed 6 bases at V and 7 bases at J, with 16 bases between. The CDR3 sequence is 15 residues long. Germline-derived CDR1 and CDR2 are SGHTA and FQGNSA. The CDR3 DNA reads as TGTGCCAGCAGGTCCCAGGGGATGGAGAATTCACCCCTCCACTTT. Translating it yields CASRSQGMENSPLHF.

The rearrangement links TRBV19 to TRBJ2-3; D gene uncertain. Germline CDR1 and CDR2: LNHDA and SQIVND (reference sequence). The CDR3 consists of 13 residues. The V end was cut by 9 bases, the J end by 2 bases, with 12 bases between. The CDR3 DNA reads TGTGCCAGCAGTCGAACCTACACAGATACGCAGTATTTT. Translating it yields CASSRTYTDTQYF.

V is TRBV19 and J is TRBJ2-1; 10 positions agree with TRBD1. In germline, CDR1 is LNHDA, CDR2 SQIVND (reference sequence). The CDR3 length is 15 residues. V was clipped by 1 base and J by 8 bases; unmatched bases: 5. CDR3 sequence reads: CASSIAGQGGHEQFF. CDR3 nucleotides: TGTGCCAGTAGTATAGCTGGACAGGGGGGGCATGAGCAGTTCTTC.

Regarding this clone: The junction departs from germline at one end; a sequencing error may be responsible. The genes are TRBV5-1 and TRBJ1-1; no reliable D call. Germline CDR1 and CDR2: SGHRS and YFSETQ. CDR3 size: 13 residues. The CDR3 sequence: CASGLTEGTEAFF. For the CDR3, the DNA is TGCGCCAGCGGCTTAACAGAGGGCACTGAAGCTTTCTTT.

V usage is TRBV2 and J usage is TRBJ2-3; 7 bases line up with TRBD2. V lost 8 bases to trimming and J lost 1 base; unmatched junction nucleotides: 9. The CDR3 length is 15 residues. CDR1 SNHLY and CDR2 FYNNEI come from the germline V gene. This chain's CDR3 is CASVEGSGGTDTQYF. For the CDR3, the DNA is TGTGCCAGCGTTGAAGGGAGCGGGGGCACAGATACGCAGTATTTT.

Details on this clone: Within the sample, other DNA sequences also encode this same CDR3. The chain has TRBV27 and TRBJ1-2; a possible D gene is TRBD1 (6 bases). The V gene's germline CDR1 is MNHEY and CDR2 SMNVEV (reference sequence). The V gene lost 6 bases and the J gene lost 8 bases, with 13 bases spanning the gap. The CDR3 is 12 amino acids. Here the CDR3 reads CASRQGVGGYTF. Written as DNA, the CDR3 is TGTGCCAGCAGACAGGGTGTGGGAGGCTACACCTTC.

The J gene is TRBJ2-2, the V gene TRBV30, with D tentatively TRBD1 (6 bases). CDR3 length: 15 residues. Germline assignment: CDR1 GTSNPN and CDR2 SVGIG (reference sequence). Deletions cut 5 bases from V and 2 bases from J, with 15 bases between. CDR3: CAWFWGLPNTGELFF. CDR3 DNA sequence: TGTGCCTGGTTTTGGGGGCTGCCCAACACCGGGGAGCTGTTTTTT.

This clone was observed a few times. This sample includes further DNA sequences coding for the same CDR3. The chain couples TRBV5-4 to TRBJ2-7; TRBD2 aligns across 7 bases. Germline V gene sequence: CDR1 SGHNT, CDR2 YYREEE (reference sequence). V was pared by 0 bases and J by 1 base, with 1 base of the junction left unmatched. The CDR3 contains 14 residues. CDR3 in DNA: TGTGCCAGCAGCTTGGGCGGGGGTTCCTACGAGCAGTACTTC. It is translated as CASSLGGGSYEQYF.

This chain links TRBV24-1 with TRBJ2-7; TRBD1 might be the D (5 bases). The CDR3 has 14 residues. Germline CDR1 is KGHDR and CDR2 is SFDVKD. Trimming pared 5 bases from V and 6 bases from J, leaving 16 bases between. The CDR3 bases are TGTGCCACCAGTGGTCCTACAGGTTCAGGCGAGCAGTACTTC. It encodes CATSGPTGSGEQYF.

The V and J genes are TRBV7-9 and TRBJ2-7; a possible D gene is TRBD2 (6 bases). This CDR3 has 16 amino acids. Germline V gene sequence: CDR1 SEHNR, CDR2 FQNEAQ (reference sequence). Trimming took off 3 bases at V and 4 bases at J, with 19 bases between the two ends. The CDR3 sequence: CASSFRGTGLSYEQYF. CDR3 coding DNA: TGTGCCAGCAGCTTCAGAGGGACTGGATTATCTTACGAGCAGTACTTC.